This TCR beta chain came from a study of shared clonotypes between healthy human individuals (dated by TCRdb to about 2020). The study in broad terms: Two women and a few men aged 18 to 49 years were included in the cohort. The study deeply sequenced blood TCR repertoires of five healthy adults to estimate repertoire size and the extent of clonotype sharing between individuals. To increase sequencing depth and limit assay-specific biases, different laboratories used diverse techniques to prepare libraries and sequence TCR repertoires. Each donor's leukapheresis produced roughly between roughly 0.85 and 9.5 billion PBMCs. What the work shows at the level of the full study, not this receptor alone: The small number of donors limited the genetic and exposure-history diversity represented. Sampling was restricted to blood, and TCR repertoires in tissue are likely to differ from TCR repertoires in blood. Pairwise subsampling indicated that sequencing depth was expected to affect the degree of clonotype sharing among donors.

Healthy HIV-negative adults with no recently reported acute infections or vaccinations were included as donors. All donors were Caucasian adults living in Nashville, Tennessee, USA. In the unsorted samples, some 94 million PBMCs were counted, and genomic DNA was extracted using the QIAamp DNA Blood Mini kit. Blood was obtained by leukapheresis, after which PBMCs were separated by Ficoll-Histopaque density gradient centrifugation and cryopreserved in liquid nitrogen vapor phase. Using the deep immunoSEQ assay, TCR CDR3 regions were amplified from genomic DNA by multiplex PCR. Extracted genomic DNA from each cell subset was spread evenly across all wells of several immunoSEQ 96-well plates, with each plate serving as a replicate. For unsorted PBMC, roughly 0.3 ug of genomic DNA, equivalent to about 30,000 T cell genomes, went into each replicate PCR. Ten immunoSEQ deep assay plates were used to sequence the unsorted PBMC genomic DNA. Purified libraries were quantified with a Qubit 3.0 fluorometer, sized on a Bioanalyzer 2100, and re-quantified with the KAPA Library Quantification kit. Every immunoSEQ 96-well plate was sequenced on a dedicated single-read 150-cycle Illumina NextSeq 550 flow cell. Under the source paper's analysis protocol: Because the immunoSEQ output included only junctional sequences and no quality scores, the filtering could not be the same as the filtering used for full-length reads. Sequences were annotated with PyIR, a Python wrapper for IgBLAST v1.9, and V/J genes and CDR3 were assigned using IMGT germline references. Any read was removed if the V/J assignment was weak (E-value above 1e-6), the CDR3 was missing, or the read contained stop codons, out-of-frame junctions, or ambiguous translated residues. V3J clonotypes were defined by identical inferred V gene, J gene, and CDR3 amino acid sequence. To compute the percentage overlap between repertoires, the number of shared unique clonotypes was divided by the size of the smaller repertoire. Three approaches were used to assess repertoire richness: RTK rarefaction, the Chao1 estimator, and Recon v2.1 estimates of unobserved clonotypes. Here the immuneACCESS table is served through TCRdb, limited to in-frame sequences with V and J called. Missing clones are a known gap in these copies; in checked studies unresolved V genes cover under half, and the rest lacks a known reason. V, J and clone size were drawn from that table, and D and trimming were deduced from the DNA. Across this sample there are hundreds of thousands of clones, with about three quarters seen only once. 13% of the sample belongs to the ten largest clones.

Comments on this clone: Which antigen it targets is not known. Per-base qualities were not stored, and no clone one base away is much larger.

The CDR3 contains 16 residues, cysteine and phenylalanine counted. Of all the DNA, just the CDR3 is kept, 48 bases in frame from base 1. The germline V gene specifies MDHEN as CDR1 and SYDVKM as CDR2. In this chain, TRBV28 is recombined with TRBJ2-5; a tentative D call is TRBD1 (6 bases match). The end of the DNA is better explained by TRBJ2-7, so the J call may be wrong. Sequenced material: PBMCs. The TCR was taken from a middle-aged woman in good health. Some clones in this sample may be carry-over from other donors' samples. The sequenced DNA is TGTGCCAGCAGCCCAAGGGTGGGGGCAAGGTTCTACGAGCAGTACTTC. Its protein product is CASSPRVGARFYEQYF.